This is a list of T cell receptor beta chains from one sample in a study of OX40 agonist ivuxolimab in advanced cancers. The repertoire was sequenced with immunoSEQ multiplex PCR; TCRdb's copy has only in-frame clones and lacks some. Found here are fewer than 100,000 clones, approximately 90% of them singletons; the top ten hold 0.5%. The input for sequencing was CD4+ or CD8+ T cells sorted from blood, taken in a trial of the OX40 agonist ivuxolimab. These receptors originate from an adult with an advanced solid tumor such as melanoma, head and neck, liver or kidney cancer. The CDR3 runs from the conserved cysteine through the conserved F or W. Each record gives: clone size, V gene, J gene, D gene, CDR3 protein. D genes are given only for firm matches. The size entry is marked missing in some rows and otherwise reads once, few, many or a size class.

>-|TRBV5-1|TRBJ2-2|-
CASSWRILGPGELFF
>-|TRBV11-2|TRBJ1-1|-
CASSSPNRDTEAFF
>-|TRBV5-6|TRBJ1-3|-
CASSLAYSGNTIYF
>-|TRBV7-2|TRBJ2-2|-
CASSWETGRAGELFF
>-|TRBV12-5|TRBJ1-4|-
CASGFGGNEKLFF
>once|TRBV5-6|TRBJ1-2|-
CASLPSPGRSNYGYTF
>-|TRBV5-1|TRBJ2-5|-
CASSAGTDQETQYF
>-|TRBV18|TRBJ1-1|TRBD1
CASSPPLTGTKAFF
>-|TRBV6-1|TRBJ2-5|-
CASSVTAQETQYF
>-|TRBV11-3|TRBJ1-3|-
CASSSSGTNSGNTIYF
>-|TRBV4-2|TRBJ2-3|-
CASSQPLGGNTDTQYF
>once|TRBV18|TRBJ2-1|-
CASSPGTPRNEQFF
>-|TRBV11-3|TRBJ1-2|TRBD1
CASSTRTGSGYTF
>-|TRBV6-1|TRBJ2-1|-
CASEGGSYNEQFF
>-|TRBV11-3|TRBJ2-1|-
CASSLETSTSGGNEQFF
>-|TRBV5-1|TRBJ2-2|-
CASSLRQSLNTGELFF
>-|TRBV11-2|TRBJ2-7|-
CASSLAGTNEQYF
>-|TRBV12-5|TRBJ1-1|TRBD1
CASGPRQGMNTEAFF
>-|TRBV11-1|TRBJ1-1|-
CASSLLGQTNTEAFF
>-|TRBV5-6|TRBJ2-5|-
CASSSEGQETQYF
>once|TRBV6-5|TRBJ1-1|-
CASSPIVGTEAFF
>-|TRBV6-1|TRBJ2-7|-
CASSDSGRYYEQYF
>-|TRBV5-6|TRBJ1-4|-
CASSLAGDNGEKLFF
>-|TRBV18|TRBJ2-7|TRBD1
CASSPRTGGSYEQYF
>-|TRBV7-9|TRBJ2-1|-
CASSPGAALSYEQFF
>-|TRBV2|TRBJ2-5|-
CASSEISGGLGTQYF
>-|TRBV11-3|TRBJ2-7|-
CASSPAFGGEQYF
>many|TRBV6-1|TRBJ1-4|-
CASREIGGEKLFF
>-|TRBV11-2|TRBJ1-2|-
CASSLGGQNYGYTF
>few|TRBV25-1|TRBJ2-5|-
CASSEHFRVEETQYF
>-|TRBV2|TRBJ2-5|-
CASSGVGGGDQETQYF
>-|TRBV6-1|TRBJ2-7|TRBD1
CASSAGTGRVEQYF
>-|TRBV5-1|TRBJ2-7|-
CASSLQGPEYEQYF
>once|TRBV7-2|TRBJ1-6|-
CASSLGRSPYNSPLHF
>-|TRBV29-1|TRBJ2-3|-
CIAQGLGPDTQYF
>-|TRBV15|TRBJ1-5|TRBD1
CATSGRGLGNQPQHF
>-|TRBV19|TRBJ1-1|-
CASSLDTEAFF
>-|TRBV4-1|TRBJ1-2|TRBD1
CASSHPGQPYGYTF
>-|TRBV27|TRBJ2-5|-
CASSLMGTQETQYF
>-|TRBV6-5|TRBJ2-7|-
CASSYSKGRNTDEQYF
>-|TRBV7-9|TRBJ1-1|-
CASSSFGPRNTEAFF
>-|TRBV9|TRBJ2-5|-
CASSVGWDQETQYF
>-|TRBV18|TRBJ1-1|-
CASSPIRTDTEAFF
>-|TRBV11-2|TRBJ2-7|-
CASSPQLGAGSYEQYF
>few|TRBV5-4|TRBJ1-4|TRBD1
CASSLVNTGGGGEKLFF
>once|TRBV18|TRBJ2-5|-
CASSPPEETQYF
>-|TRBV7-8|TRBJ2-4|-
CASSPSGGAKNIQYF
>-|TRBV5-1|TRBJ1-1|-
CASSLEGRATEAFF
>-|TRBV6-5|TRBJ2-3|-
CASSDISSTDTQYF